Following are 13 T cell receptor beta chains from one sample sequenced in a study of blood T cell repertoires in COVID-19. Data came from immunoSEQ multiplex PCR; TCRdb stores just in-frame clones and leaves some out. The table records about 350,000 clones, approximately 89% of them present only once. Sequenced sample: PBMCs or T cells enriched from blood (not recorded which). The receptors come from a woman in her 30s who had recovered from COVID-19.

V is TRBV5-4 and J is TRBJ1-2; D possibly corresponds to TRBD1 (6 bases). Germline CDR1 SGHNT, CDR2 YYREEE (reference sequence). The CDR3 is 14 residues long. V lost 0 bases and J 8 bases, leaving 14 bases between the germline ends. In DNA, the CDR3 is TGTGCCAGCAGCTTGGACGAACAGGGCGGCGGCTACACCTTC. It translates to CASSLDEQGGGYTF. Filled out from reference TRBV5-4 and TRBJ1-2, the complete variable domain reads ETGVTQSPTHLIKTRGQQVTLRCSSQSGHNTVSWYQQALGQGPQFIFQYYREEENGRGNFPPRFSGLQFPNYSSELNVNALELDDSALYLCASSLDEQGGGYTFGSGTRLTVV.

The chain has TRBV11-2 and TRBJ2-1; tentatively, D is TRBD2 (5 bases). The CDR3 has 14 amino acids. Germline V gene lookup returns CDR1 SGHAT and CDR2 FQNNGV. Trimming shortened V by 3 bases and J by 4 bases, and 10 bases separated the two germline ends. For the CDR3, the DNA is TGTGCCAGCAGCTTGGAAGGACTTTACAATGAGCAGTTCTTC. This encodes CASSLEGLYNEQFF.

The chain is built from TRBV6-6 and TRBJ2-5, with TRBD2 matching over 11 bases. This CDR3 is built from 16 residues. Germline V gene data show CDR1 as MNHNY and CDR2 as SVGAGI (reference sequence). V lost 6 bases, J lost 2 bases, and 8 bases stayed unmatched. DNA for the CDR3: TGTGCCAGCAGCAACACTGTAGCGGGGGGGCAAGAGACCCAGTACTTC. This gives the protein CASSNTVAGGQETQYF.

The CDR3 spells CASSRQRTEAFF. CDR3 bases: TGTGCCAGCAGCCGGCAGCGGACTGAAGCTTTCTTT. The chain employs TRBV3-1 (or the pseudogene TRBV3-2) and TRBJ1-1; D unclear. This CDR3 spans 12 amino acids. The germline V gene has CDR1 LGHDT and CDR2 YNNKEL (reference sequence). Trimming took 4 bases from V and 5 from J, leaving 8 bases between them.

J is TRBJ1-1 and V is TRBV28; TRBD1 is a possible D gene (6 bases). Germline CDR1 MDHEN, CDR2 SYDVKM. The germline V and J ends were trimmed by 6 bases and 4 bases, with 15 bases remaining between them. The CDR3 is 14 amino acids. The CDR3 coding sequence is TGTGCCAGCAGATCTGCAGGGGTGGGCACTGAAGCTTTCTTT. Amino acids: CASRSAGVGTEAFF.

The gene calls are TRBV7-2 and TRBJ2-1, with TRBD1 matching over 7 bases. From germline, CDR1 is SGHTA and CDR2 FQGNSA. CDR3 length: 14 amino acids. Losses at the gene ends were 5 bases for V and 7 bases for J; bases not matched to a gene: 8. The CDR3 nucleotides are TGTGCCAGCAGCCTAGGACAGGTTTCGAATGAGCAGTTCTTC. Translated: CASSLGQVSNEQFF. Looking up the rest from reference TRBV7-2 and TRBJ2-1 gives the full variable domain: GAGVSQSPSNKVTEKGKDVELRCDPISGHTALYWYRQSLGQGLEFLIYFQGNSAPDKSGLPSDRFSAERTGGSVSTLTIQRTQQEDSAVYLCASSLGQVSNEQFFGPGTRLTVL.

This sequence joins TRBV19 and TRBJ1-2; D ambiguous. The CDR3 sequence is 14 residues long. V lost 7 bases, J lost 4 bases, and 16 bases lay in between. Germline loops: CDR1 LNHDA, CDR2 SQIVND (reference sequence). CDR3 region: CASNLGETGYGYTF. In DNA, the CDR3 is TGTGCCAGTAACCTCGGGGAGACGGGCTATGGCTACACCTTC. Drawing the rest from reference TRBV19 and TRBJ1-2, the complete variable domain is DGGITQSPKYLFRKEGQNVTLSCEQNLNHDAMYWYRQDPGQGLRLIYYSQIVNDFQKGDIAEGYSVSREKKESFPLTVTSAQKNPTAFYLCASNLGETGYGYTFGSGTRLTVV.

The V gene is TRBV5-1, the J gene TRBJ2-3; 9 bases match TRBD2. Germline V gives CDR1 SGHRS, CDR2 YFSETQ. CDR3 size: 16 residues. The V segment lost 2 bases and the J segment 0 bases; nucleotides outside the gene matches: 4. CDR3 sequence (DNA): TGCGCCAGCAGCTTATTAGCGGGGGCTAGCACAGATACGCAGTATTTT. Amino acid sequence: CASSLLAGASTDTQYF.

The chain uses TRBV3-1 (or the pseudogene TRBV3-2) and TRBJ1-5, with D uncertain. The CDR3 has 13 residues. Deletions cut 3 bases from V and 9 bases from J, with 12 bases between. Germline-derived CDR1 and CDR2 are LGHDT and YNNKEL (reference sequence). The CDR3 DNA reads as TGTGCCAGCAGCCAGACCGGACGGGGGCCCCAGCATTTT. Amino acid sequence: CASSQTGRGPQHF.

The CDR3 reads CATSRGGNYGYTF. The CDR3, as DNA: TGTGCCACCAGCAGGGGGGGGAACTATGGCTACACCTTC. V usage is TRBV15 and J usage is TRBJ1-2, with a possible D match to TRBD1 (5 bases). Per the germline V gene, CDR1 is LNHNV and CDR2 is YYDKDF (reference sequence). The V and J ends lost 3 bases and 2 bases respectively, with 7 bases between them. The CDR3 is made up of 13 amino acids.

The chain carries TRBV19 and TRBJ1-1; 7 bases are shared with TRBD1. Per germline, CDR1 LNHDA and CDR2 SQIVND (reference sequence). This CDR3 region has 14 residues. The V segment lost 4 bases and the J segment 3 bases; nucleotides outside the gene matches: 5. CDR3: CASSTHGTDTEAFF. CDR3 bases: TGTGCCAGTAGTACACACGGGACAGACACTGAAGCTTTCTTT.

Points on this clone: The conserved final phenylalanine or tryptophan is absent from the CDR3, which likely points to a read error. The DNA is left out, because the CDR3 cannot be placed on it with certainty; the CDR3 is given as TCRdb lists it. The chain employs TRBV7-9 and TRBJ1-1; the table's D gene call, TRBD1, was not cross checked with the DNA. Per the germline V gene, CDR1 is SEHNR and CDR2 is FQNEAQ (reference sequence). The CDR3 sequence runs 12 residues, both termini included. The CDR3 loop reads CASSLSLGAQVI.

The chain uses TRBV6-2 or TRBV6-3 and TRBJ1-1; no firm D call. Looked up from germline, CDR1 is MNHEY and CDR2 is SVGEGT. V gave up 4 bases and J gave up 1 base, with 16 bases separating them. The CDR3 consists of 16 residues. The CDR3 coding sequence is TGTGCCAGCAGTTCCTCCCGACCGACGGGGAACACTGAAGCTTTCTTT. Protein product: CASSSSRPTGNTEAFF.